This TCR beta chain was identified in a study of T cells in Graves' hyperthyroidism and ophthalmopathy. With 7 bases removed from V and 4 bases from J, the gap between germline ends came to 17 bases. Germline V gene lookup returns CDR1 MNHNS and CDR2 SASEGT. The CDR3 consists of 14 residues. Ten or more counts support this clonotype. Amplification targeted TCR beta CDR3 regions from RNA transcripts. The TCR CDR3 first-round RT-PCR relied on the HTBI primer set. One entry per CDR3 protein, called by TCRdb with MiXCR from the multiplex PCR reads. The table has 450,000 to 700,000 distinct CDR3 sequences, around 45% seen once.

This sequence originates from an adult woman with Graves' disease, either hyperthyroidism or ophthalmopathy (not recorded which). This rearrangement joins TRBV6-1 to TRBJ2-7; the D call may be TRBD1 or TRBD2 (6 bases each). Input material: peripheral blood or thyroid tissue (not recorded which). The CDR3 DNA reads TGTGCCAGCACCACAGAAGGGGGGCCGTACGAGCAGTACTTC. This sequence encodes CASTTEGGPYEQYF.